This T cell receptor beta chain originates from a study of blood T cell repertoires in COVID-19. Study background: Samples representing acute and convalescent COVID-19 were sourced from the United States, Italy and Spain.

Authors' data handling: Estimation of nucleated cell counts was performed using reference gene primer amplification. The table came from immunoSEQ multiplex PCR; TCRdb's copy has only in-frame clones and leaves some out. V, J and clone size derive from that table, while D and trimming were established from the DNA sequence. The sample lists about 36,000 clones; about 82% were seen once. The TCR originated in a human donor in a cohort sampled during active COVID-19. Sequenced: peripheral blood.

CDR3 coding DNA: TGTGCCAGCAGTCCCGGGACTAGCGGAGTCAATGAGCAGTTCTTC. It codes for CASSPGTSGVNEQFF. The chain carries TRBV28 and TRBJ2-1; 11 bases align to TRBD2. The germline CDR1 and CDR2 sequences are MDHEN and SYDVKM. The V and J ends lost 5 bases and 6 bases, in that order; junction bases with no gene match: 6. This CDR3 region has 15 residues.